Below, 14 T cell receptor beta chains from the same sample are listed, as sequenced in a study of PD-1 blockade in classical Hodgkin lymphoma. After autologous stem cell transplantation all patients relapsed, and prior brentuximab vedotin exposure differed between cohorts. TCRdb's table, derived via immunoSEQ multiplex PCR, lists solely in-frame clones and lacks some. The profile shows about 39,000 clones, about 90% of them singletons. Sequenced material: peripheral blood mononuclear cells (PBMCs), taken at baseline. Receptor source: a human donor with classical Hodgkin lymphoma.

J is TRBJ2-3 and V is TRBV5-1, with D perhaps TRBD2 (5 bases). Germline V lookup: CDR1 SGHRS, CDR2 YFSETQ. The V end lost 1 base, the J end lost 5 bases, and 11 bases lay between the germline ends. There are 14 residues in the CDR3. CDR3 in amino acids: CASSLTTGRDTQYF. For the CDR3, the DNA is TGCGCCAGCAGCTTGACAACGGGGAGAGATACGCAGTATTTT.

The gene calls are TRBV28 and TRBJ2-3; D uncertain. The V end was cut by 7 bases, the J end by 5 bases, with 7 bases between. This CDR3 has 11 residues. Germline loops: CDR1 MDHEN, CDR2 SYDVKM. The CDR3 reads CASKWRDTQYF. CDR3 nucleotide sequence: TGTGCCAGCAAGTGGCGAGATACGCAGTATTTT.

CDR3 DNA: TGCAGCGTTGGGCCCCGGCTAGCCGGCAATGAGCAGTTCTTC. As protein: CSVGPRLAGNEQFF. This chain links TRBV29-1 with TRBJ2-1; D is perhaps TRBD2 (5 bases). The ends were cut back, 4 bases at V and 6 bases at J, with 16 bases in the middle. Germline assignment: CDR1 SQVTM and CDR2 ANQGSEA. This CDR3 region has 14 residues.

CDR3 DNA: TGTGCCAGCAGCATACTGGGACGGCGAATGAACACTGAAGCTTTCTTT. Translating it yields CASSILGRRMNTEAFF. The chain is built from TRBV7-2 and TRBJ1-1; tentatively, D is TRBD1 (5 bases). CDR3 length: 16 residues. The ends were cut back, 5 bases at V and 0 bases at J, with 16 bases in the middle. Germline V gene lookup returns CDR1 SGHTA and CDR2 FQGNSA.

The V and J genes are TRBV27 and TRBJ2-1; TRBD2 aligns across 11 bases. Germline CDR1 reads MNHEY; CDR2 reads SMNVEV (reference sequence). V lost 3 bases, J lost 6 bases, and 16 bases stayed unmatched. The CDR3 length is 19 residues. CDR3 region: CASSFYSDRPGLAANEQFF. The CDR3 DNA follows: TGTGCCAGCAGTTTTTACTCCGACAGACCGGGACTAGCGGCCAATGAGCAGTTCTTC.

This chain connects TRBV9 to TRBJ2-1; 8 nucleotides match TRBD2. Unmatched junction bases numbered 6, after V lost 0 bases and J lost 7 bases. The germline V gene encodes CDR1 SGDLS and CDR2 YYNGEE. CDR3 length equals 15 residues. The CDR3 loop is CASSVVQRGLNEQFF. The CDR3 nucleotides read TGTGCCAGCAGCGTAGTACAGCGGGGGCTGAATGAGCAGTTCTTC.

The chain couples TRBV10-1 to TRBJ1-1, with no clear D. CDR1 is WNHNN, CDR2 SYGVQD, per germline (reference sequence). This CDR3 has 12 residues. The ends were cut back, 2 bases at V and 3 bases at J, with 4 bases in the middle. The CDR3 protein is CASSEEYTEAFF. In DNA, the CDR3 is TGCGCCAGCAGTGAGGAATACACTGAAGCTTTCTTT.

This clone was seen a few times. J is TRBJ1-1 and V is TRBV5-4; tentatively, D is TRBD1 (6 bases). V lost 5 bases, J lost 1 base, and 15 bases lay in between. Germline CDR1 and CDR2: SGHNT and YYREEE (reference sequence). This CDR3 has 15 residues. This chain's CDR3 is CASRMWGAGNTEAFF. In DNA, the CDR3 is TGTGCCAGCAGGATGTGGGGGGCAGGGAACACTGAAGCTTTCTTT.

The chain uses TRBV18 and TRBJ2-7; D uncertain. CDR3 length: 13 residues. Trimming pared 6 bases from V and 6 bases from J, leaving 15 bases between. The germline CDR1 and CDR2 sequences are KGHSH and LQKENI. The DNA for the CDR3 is TGTGCCAGCTCGACCGACCTTTGGGCCGAGCAGTACTTC. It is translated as CASSTDLWAEQYF.

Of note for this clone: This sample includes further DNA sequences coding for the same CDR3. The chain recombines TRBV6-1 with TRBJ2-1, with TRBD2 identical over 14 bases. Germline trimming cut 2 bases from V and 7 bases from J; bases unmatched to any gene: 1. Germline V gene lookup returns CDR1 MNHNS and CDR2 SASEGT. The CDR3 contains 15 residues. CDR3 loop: CASSERLAGGNEQFF. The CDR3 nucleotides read TGTGCCAGCAGTGAACGACTAGCGGGGGGGAATGAGCAGTTCTTC.

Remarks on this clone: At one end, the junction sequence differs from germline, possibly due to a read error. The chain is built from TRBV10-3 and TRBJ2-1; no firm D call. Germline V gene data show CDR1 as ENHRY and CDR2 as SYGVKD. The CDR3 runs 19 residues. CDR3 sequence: CAISEPNQIVSGSYYEQFF. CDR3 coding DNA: TGTGCCATCAGTGAGCCGAATCAGATAGTATCGGGCTCCTACTATGAGCAGTTCTTC.

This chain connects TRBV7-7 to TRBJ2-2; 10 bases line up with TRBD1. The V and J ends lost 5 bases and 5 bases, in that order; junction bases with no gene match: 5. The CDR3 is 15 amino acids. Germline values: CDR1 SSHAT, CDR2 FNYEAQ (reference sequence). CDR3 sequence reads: CASSRWTGGTGELFF. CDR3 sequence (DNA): TGTGCCAGCAGCAGATGGACAGGGGGAACCGGGGAGCTGTTTTTT.

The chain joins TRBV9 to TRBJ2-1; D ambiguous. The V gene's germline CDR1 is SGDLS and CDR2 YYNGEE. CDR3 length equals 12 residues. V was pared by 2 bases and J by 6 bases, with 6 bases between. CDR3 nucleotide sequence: TGTGCCAGCAGCGTGGGCGTCAATGAGCAGTTCTTC. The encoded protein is CASSVGVNEQFF.

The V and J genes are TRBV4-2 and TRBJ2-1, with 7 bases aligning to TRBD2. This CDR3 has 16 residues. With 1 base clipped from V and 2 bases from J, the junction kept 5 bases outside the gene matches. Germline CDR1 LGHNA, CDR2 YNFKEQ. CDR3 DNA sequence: TGTGCCAGCAGCCAAGTCTGGCGGGGGACCTACAATGAGCAGTTCTTC. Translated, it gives CASSQVWRGTYNEQFF.